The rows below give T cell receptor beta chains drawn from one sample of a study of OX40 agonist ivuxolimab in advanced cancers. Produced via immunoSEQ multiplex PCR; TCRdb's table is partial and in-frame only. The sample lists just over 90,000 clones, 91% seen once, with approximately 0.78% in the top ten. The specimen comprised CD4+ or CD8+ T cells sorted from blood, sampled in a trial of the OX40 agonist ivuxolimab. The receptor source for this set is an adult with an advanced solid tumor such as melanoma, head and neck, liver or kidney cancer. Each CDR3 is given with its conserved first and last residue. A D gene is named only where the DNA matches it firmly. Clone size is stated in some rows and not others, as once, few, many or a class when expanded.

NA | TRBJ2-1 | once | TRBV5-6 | TGTGCCAGCAGCTTGGACCCGCGGGACAAGCAGTTCTTC | CASSLDPRDKQFF
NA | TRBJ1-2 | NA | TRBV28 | TGTGCCAGCAGTTCCCGACAGGTCCCTGGCTACACCTTC | CASSSRQVPGYTF
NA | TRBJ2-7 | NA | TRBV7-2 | TGTGCCAGCAGCTTAGGGGCCTACGAGCAGTACTTC | CASSLGAYEQYF
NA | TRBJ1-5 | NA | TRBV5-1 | TGCGCCAGCAGCTTGGGTCAGAACAATCAGCCCCAGCATTTT | CASSLGQNNQPQHF
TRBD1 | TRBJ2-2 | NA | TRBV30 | TGTGCCTGGAGGCAGGGGGCAGGAATCGGGGAGCTGTTTTTT | CAWRQGAGIGELFF
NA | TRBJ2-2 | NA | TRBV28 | TGTGCCAGCAAGGACAGTAACACCGGGGAGCTGTTTTTT | CASKDSNTGELFF
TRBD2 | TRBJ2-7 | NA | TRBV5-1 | TGCGCCAGCAGCTTGGCCGGGCTAGCGGAGGGCTACGAGCAGTACTTC | CASSLAGLAEGYEQYF
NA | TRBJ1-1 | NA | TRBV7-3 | TGTGCCAGCAGCTTAACCGCGGGGAACACTGAAGCTTTCTTT | CASSLTAGNTEAFF
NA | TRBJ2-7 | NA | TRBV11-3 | TGTGCCAGCAGCTTAGGTCGAGACAGGACCGAGCAGTACTTC | CASSLGRDRTEQYF
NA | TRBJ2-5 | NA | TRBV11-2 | TGTGCCAGCAGCCGCCTGGCGGGACCCCAAGAGACCCAGTACTTC | CASSRLAGPQETQYF
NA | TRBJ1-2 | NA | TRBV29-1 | TGCAGCGTTGGTGGCCTCTATGGCTACACCTTC | CSVGGLYGYTF
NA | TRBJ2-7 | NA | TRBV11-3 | TGTGCCAGCAGCCCAGGGCCTAGGGCCTACGAGCAGTACTTC | CASSPGPRAYEQYF
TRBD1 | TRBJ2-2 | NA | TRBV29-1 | TGCAGCGTTCTGACAGGGGGCGACGGGGAGCTGTTTTTT | CSVLTGGDGELFF
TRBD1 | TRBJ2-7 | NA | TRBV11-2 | TGTGCCAGCAGCCTAAGGGGGGACAGGGGCTCATCCTACGAGCAGTACTTC | CASSLRGDRGSSYEQYF
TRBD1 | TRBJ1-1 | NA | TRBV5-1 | TGCGCCAGTCTTCCCCTAACAGGGGACACTGAAGCTTTCTTT | CASLPLTGDTEAFF
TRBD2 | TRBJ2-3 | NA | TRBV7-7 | TGTGCTAGCAGCTTAGCGGGAGAGGGAGATACGCAGTATTTT | CASSLAGEGDTQYF
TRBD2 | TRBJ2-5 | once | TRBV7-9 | TGTGCCAGCAGCCCGCCTACTAGCGACATTGTGGGAGAGACCCAGTACTTC | CASSPPTSDIVGETQYF
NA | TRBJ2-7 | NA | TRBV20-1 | TGCAGTGCTAACCCCCGTTACGAGCAGTACTTC | CSANPRYEQYF
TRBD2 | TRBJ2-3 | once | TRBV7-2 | TGTGCCAGCAGCTTTAGCGGGGGGCGAACAGATACGCAGTATTTT | CASSFSGGRTDTQYF
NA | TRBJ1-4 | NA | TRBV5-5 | TGTGCCAGCAGCCTCCTCGGGAATGAAAAACTGTTTTTT | CASSLLGNEKLFF
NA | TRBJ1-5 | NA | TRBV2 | TGTGCCAGCAGTGAAATTTGGGGTAATCAGCCCCAGCATTTT | CASSEIWGNQPQHF
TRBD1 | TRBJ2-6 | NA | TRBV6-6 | TGTGCCGGGAGGACAGGGTCTCTCTCTGGGGCCAACGTCCTGACTTTC | CAGRTGSLSGANVLTF
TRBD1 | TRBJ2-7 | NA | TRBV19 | TGTGCCAGTAGTATAGGAACAGGGGAGAACGAGCAGTACTTC | CASSIGTGENEQYF
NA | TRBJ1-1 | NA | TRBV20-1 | TGCAGTGCTAGAGACCCCCCCACAGATTTCTTT | CSARDPPTDFF
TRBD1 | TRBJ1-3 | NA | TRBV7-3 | TGTGCCAGACACAAGACCACGGTCGGGACAGGGGGCAGCTCTGGAAACACCATATATTTT | CARHKTTVGTGGSSGNTIYF
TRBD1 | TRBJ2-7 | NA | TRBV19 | TGTGCCAGTAGTTCGGGACAGCCCTTTCTATACGAGCAGTACTTC | CASSSGQPFLYEQYF
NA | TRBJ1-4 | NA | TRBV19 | TGTGCCAGTAGTACGACCACGGGTCGAGAAAAACTGTTTTTT | CASSTTTGREKLFF
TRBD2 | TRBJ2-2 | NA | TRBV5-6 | TGTGCCAGCAGCGGACCGGGACTAGCGTTCGGGGAGCTGTTTTTT | CASSGPGLAFGELFF
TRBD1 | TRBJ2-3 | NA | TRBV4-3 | TGCGCCAGCAGCCAAGATCGGGGACAGGGTATCGCAGATACGCAGTATTTT | CASSQDRGQGIADTQYF
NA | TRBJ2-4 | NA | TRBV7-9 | TGTGCCAGCAGCTTAGAGACGGGTGGTCGCTACTTC | CASSLETGGRYF
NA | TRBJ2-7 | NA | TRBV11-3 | TGTGCCAGCAGCTTCATGGCAGGGGAAGTCTACGAGCAGTACTTC | CASSFMAGEVYEQYF
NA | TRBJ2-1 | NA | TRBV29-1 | TGCAGCGTTGACTCCCGGGCGACCTACAATGAGCAGTTCTTC | CSVDSRATYNEQFF
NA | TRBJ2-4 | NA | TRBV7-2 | TGTGCCAGCAGCTTACGACTCCTAGCCAAAAACATTCAGTACTTC | CASSLRLLAKNIQYF
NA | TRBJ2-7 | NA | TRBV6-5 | TGTGCCAGCATTCAGGGTACAGGGACCTACGAGCAGTACTTC | CASIQGTGTYEQYF
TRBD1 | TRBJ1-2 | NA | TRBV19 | TGTGCCAGTCACACACAGGGGGCGTATAACTATGGCTACACCTTC | CASHTQGAYNYGYTF
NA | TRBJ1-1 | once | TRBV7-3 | TGTGCCAGCAGCTTAACAGGGAAAAACACTGAAGCTTTCTTT | CASSLTGKNTEAFF
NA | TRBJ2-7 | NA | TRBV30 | TGTGCCTGGGTGCCGGGGCAGCACTACGAGCAGTACTTC | CAWVPGQHYEQYF
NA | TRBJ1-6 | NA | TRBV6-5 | TGTGCCAGCAGTCCGTACCTGGGGAATTCACCCCTCCACTTT | CASSPYLGNSPLHF
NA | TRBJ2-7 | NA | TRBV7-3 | TGTGCCAGCAGCCCCCAAGGGAGCGGCAACTACGAGCAGTACTTC | CASSPQGSGNYEQYF
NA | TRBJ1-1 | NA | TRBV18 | TGTGCCAGCTCACCAGCGTTCCAGTGGAACACTGAAGCTTTCTTT | CASSPAFQWNTEAFF
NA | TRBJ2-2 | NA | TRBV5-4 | TGTGCCAGCAGCTTAAGTACAGGGTACACCGGGGAGCTGTTTTTT | CASSLSTGYTGELFF
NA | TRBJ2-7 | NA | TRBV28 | TGTGCCAGCAGTGCCCCCAGCAGTTACGAGCAGTACTTC | CASSAPSSYEQYF
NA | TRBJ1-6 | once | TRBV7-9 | TGTGCCAGCAGCCCCCGCCCCGATTCACCCCTCCACTTT | CASSPRPDSPLHF
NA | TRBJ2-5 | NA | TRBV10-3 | TGTGCCATCAGTGAGTGGGCTAGCAGCCAAGAGACCCAGTACTTC | CAISEWASSQETQYF
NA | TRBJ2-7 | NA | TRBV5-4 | TGTGCCAGCAGCTTGGGCGGTTCGGAGTACGAGCAGTACTTC | CASSLGGSEYEQYF
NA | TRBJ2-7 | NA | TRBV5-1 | TGCGCCAGCAGCTGGATCCCTGGGGCGAGTGAGCAGTACTTC | CASSWIPGASEQYF
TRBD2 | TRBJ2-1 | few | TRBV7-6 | TGTGCCAGCAGCTCCGGGGACTACCAGACCTACAATGAGCAGTTCTTC | CASSSGDYQTYNEQFF